The 32 T cell receptor beta chains presented below share a single source sample, sequenced in a study of T cell repertoires in cytomegalovirus infection. TCRdb reprocessed the reads via MiXCR and lists one record per CDR3 protein. The data contain about 180,000 distinct CDR3 sequences, about an eighth of them singletons. Sequencing used PBMCs. These receptors came from a human donor in good health (CMV status not recorded). Some clones in this sample may be carry-over from other donors' samples.

This clonotype was observed at least ten times. The chain has TRBV7-3 and TRBJ1-1; the D is unclear. Trimming removed 5 bases at V and 7 bases at J, with 17 bases between. The CDR3 is 14 amino acids. CDR1 is SGHTA and CDR2 is FQGTGA in the germline V gene. CDR3 DNA sequence: TGTGCCAGCAGCCCCCGGCCCGGAGGGTTTGAAGCTTTCTTT. Residues: CASSPRPGGFEAFF.

This chain uses TRBV29-1 with TRBJ2-6; 9 nucleotides match TRBD1. From germline, CDR1 is SQVTM and CDR2 ANQGSEA. The CDR3 is 14 amino acids. V was pared by 6 bases and J by 7 bases, with 7 bases of the junction left unmatched. This CDR3 is CSVPTQGAANVLTF. The DNA of the CDR3 is TGCAGCGTCCCAACACAGGGGGCAGCCAACGTCCTGACTTTC.

This clonotype was counted between two and nine times. The chain carries TRBV6-1 and TRBJ2-7; D remains ambiguous. CDR1 and CDR2 from the germline V gene are MNHNS and SASEGT. The CDR3 has 15 residues. V lost 4 bases and J lost 4, with 17 bases in between. The CDR3 is CASSAQRVSKYEQYF. As DNA, the CDR3 is TGTGCCAGCAGTGCCCAGCGCGTTTCCAAATACGAGCAGTACTTC.

This clonotype was detected ten times or more. The V call is TRBV2, the J call TRBJ2-4; 7 positions agree with TRBD2. J was trimmed by 1 base and V by 4 bases; bases with no gene match: 7. CDR1 is SNHLY and CDR2 is FYNNEI in the germline V gene. The CDR3 sequence is 16 residues long. This CDR3 is CASSVRRGRAKNIQYF. The CDR3 DNA reads TGTGCCAGCAGTGTCCGGCGGGGGAGGGCCAAAAACATTCAGTACTTC.

The rearrangement links TRBV20-1 to TRBJ2-7; D possibly corresponds to TRBD1 (5 bases). Germline V gene sequence: CDR1 DFQATT, CDR2 SNEGSKA (reference sequence). The CDR3 covers 12 residues. Between the trimmed V and J ends, which lost 2 bases and 3 bases, there was a span of 8 bases. The CDR3 spells CSARFQGYEQYF. The CDR3 region has the DNA TGCAGTGCTAGATTTCAGGGCTACGAGCAGTACTTC.

The genes are TRBV3-1 and TRBJ1-5, with D perhaps matching TRBD1 (6 bases). CDR3 length: 18 amino acids. V was cut by 0 bases and J by 2 bases, with 17 bases left in between. Germline V gives CDR1 LGHDT, CDR2 YNNKEL (reference sequence). For the CDR3, the DNA is TGTGCCAGCAGCCAAGAAACCCGGGGGCGCCTTGGCAATCAGCCCCAGCATTTT. Protein sequence: CASSQETRGRLGNQPQHF. The full variable domain, in which reference TRBV3-1 and TRBJ1-5 provide the parts outside the CDR3, is DTAVSQTPKYLVTQMGNDKSIKCEQNLGHDTMYWYKQDSKKFLKIMFSYNNKELIINETVPNRFSPKSPDKAHLNLHINSLELGDSAVYFCASSQETRGRLGNQPQHFGDGTRLSIL.

V usage is TRBV6-2 or TRBV6-3 and J usage is TRBJ1-1; TRBD1 aligns across 9 bases. Germline-derived CDR1 and CDR2 are MNHEY and SVGEGT. The trim removed 10 bases at V and 5 bases at J, leaving 8 bases unmatched. CDR3 size: 13 residues. The CDR3 protein is CATLRDRVTEAFF. The CDR3 DNA follows: TGTGCCACCCTACGGGACAGGGTGACTGAAGCTTTCTTT.

This clonotype was seen at least ten times. The J gene is TRBJ2-2, the V gene TRBV5-5; D unclear. The CDR3 is made up of 16 amino acids. Germline V gene data show CDR1 as SGHKS and CDR2 as YYEKEE (reference sequence). V lost 1 base to trimming and J lost 0 bases, with 10 bases between them. CDR3: CASSLRHLTNTGELFF. The DNA of the CDR3 is TGTGCCAGCAGCTTGCGGCACCTTACGAACACCGGGGAGCTGTTTTTT.

In its sample, this clonotype ranks as medium-sized. The CDR3 loop is CASSPVSWNTEAFF. The CDR3 bases are TGTGCCAGCAGCCCCGTATCGTGGAACACTGAAGCTTTCTTT. The chain employs TRBV7-2 and TRBJ1-1; D unresolved. The CDR3 extends over 14 amino acids. Germline loops: CDR1 SGHTA, CDR2 FQGNSA. V was pared by 5 bases and J by 1 base, with 11 bases between.

This clonotype was observed many times. The genes are TRBV27 and TRBJ2-2, with 7 bases lining up with TRBD2. This CDR3 is built from 15 residues. The germline V gene has CDR1 MNHEY and CDR2 SMNVEV (reference sequence). The V gene end was trimmed by 6 bases and the J gene end by 1 base; junction bases not matched to a gene: 5. CDR3 sequence (DNA): TGTGCCAGCAGCACCGGGAGGAGGAACACCGGGGAGCTGTTTTTT. Amino acid sequence: CASSTGRRNTGELFF.

This clonotype was picked up many times. This chain connects TRBV7-3 to TRBJ2-5, with no clear D. Deletions cut 2 bases from V and 3 bases from J, with 7 bases between. The CDR3 loop spans 13 amino acids. Germline CDR1 reads SGHTA; CDR2 reads FQGTGA. CDR3 in DNA: TGTGCCAGCAGCTTATCACAAAAAGAGACCCAGTACTTC. Protein product: CASSLSQKETQYF.

This clonotype has ten or more counts. This sequence joins TRBV10-3 and TRBJ1-1; perhaps TRBD1 as D (6 bases). The germline gives CDR1 ENHRY, CDR2 SYGVKD. The ends were cut back, 5 bases at V and 6 bases at J, with 19 bases in the middle. The CDR3 consists of 15 residues. The CDR3 DNA reads TGTGCCATCAGTCCGGGACACATCGGCACACCTGAAGCTTTCTTT. This gives the protein CAISPGHIGTPEAFF.

This clonotype was found many times. The chain uses TRBV6-2 or TRBV6-3 and TRBJ1-5; D is ambiguous. The CDR3 contains 15 residues. Germline-derived CDR1 and CDR2 are MNHEY and SVGEGT. The ends were cut back, 5 bases at V and 0 bases at J, with 11 bases in the middle. The CDR3 DNA reads TGTGCCAGCAGTCAGGAGACCAATAGCAATCAGCCCCAGCATTTT. Encoded protein: CASSQETNSNQPQHF.

This chain uses TRBV10-3 with TRBJ2-2, with D uncertain. Trimming took 6 bases from V and 4 from J, leaving 9 bases between them. Germline CDR1 ENHRY, CDR2 SYGVKD. CDR3 length equals 13 residues. Here the CDR3 DNA reads TGTGCCATCAGGATGGGTGGCACCGGGGAGCTGTTTTTT. This encodes CAIRMGGTGELFF.

This chain links TRBV9 with TRBJ1-1; possible D gene TRBD1, 5 bases. Germline V gene sequence: CDR1 SGDLS, CDR2 YYNGEE. This CDR3 contains 16 residues. V lost 1 base and J 5 bases, leaving 18 bases between the germline ends. CDR3 in amino acids: CASSVTSDGGRTEAFF. Written as DNA, the CDR3 is TGTGCCAGCAGCGTAACCAGTGACGGGGGAAGGACTGAAGCTTTCTTT.

This clonotype came up many times. This chain joins TRBV27 and TRBJ1-2, with unresolved D. Looked up from germline, CDR1 is MNHEY and CDR2 is SMNVEV (reference sequence). With 0 bases removed from V and 0 bases from J, the gap between germline ends came to 14 bases. This CDR3 has 17 amino acids. Here the CDR3 DNA reads TGTGCCAGCAGTTTATCTCGAAAGAGGGTAGCTAACTATGGCTACACCTTC. Amino acids: CASSLSRKRVANYGYTF.

This chain connects TRBV20-1 to TRBJ2-7; unclear D gene. With 4 bases removed from V and 0 bases from J, the gap between germline ends came to 10 bases. Germline V gene lookup returns CDR1 DFQATT and CDR2 SNEGSKA (reference sequence). The CDR3 length is 13 residues. CDR3 bases: TGCAGTGCTACCGGGCCGATCTCCTACGAGCAGTACTTC. Protein: CSATGPISYEQYF.

This clonotype was counted ten times or more. The J gene is TRBJ1-2, the V gene TRBV10-3; D is uncertain. The CDR3 is 13 residues long. CDR1 is ENHRY and CDR2 is SYGVKD in the germline V gene. V was cut by 0 bases and J by 6 bases, with 8 bases left in between. CDR3 sequence reads: CAISESNINGYTF. CDR3 in DNA: TGTGCCATCAGTGAGTCGAACATTAATGGCTACACCTTC.

This clonotype was recorded at least ten times. The chain couples TRBV7-2 to TRBJ2-5, with 10 bases matching TRBD1. After removal of 2 bases from V and 4 bases from J, the junction contained 7 bases not matched to a gene. This CDR3 spans 16 amino acids. Germline loops: CDR1 SGHTA, CDR2 FQGNSA. The CDR3 is CASSLRDRGQVETQYF. The CDR3 DNA follows: TGTGCCAGCAGCTTAAGAGACAGGGGGCAGGTAGAGACCCAGTACTTC.

V usage is TRBV3-1 and J usage is TRBJ2-2, with D perhaps matching TRBD1 (5 bases). The V gene's germline CDR1 is LGHDT and CDR2 YNNKEL (reference sequence). V lost 1 base and J 5 bases, leaving 11 bases between the germline ends. This CDR3 comprises 15 residues. CDR3 nucleotides: TGTGCCAGCAGCCAAGTTCCTAAGGGGACCGGGGAGCTGTTTTTT. Protein: CASSQVPKGTGELFF.

The rearrangement uses TRBV3-1 and TRBJ1-1; no clear D. CDR3 size: 14 residues. Trimming removed 1 base at V and 4 bases at J, with 10 bases between. CDR1 and CDR2 from the germline V gene are LGHDT and YNNKEL (reference sequence). As DNA, the CDR3 is TGTGCCAGCAGCCAAGGCAAGGCGGGCACTGAAGCTTTCTTT. This codes for CASSQGKAGTEAFF.

The J gene is TRBJ2-5, the V gene TRBV28; weak D call: TRBD2 (6 bases). The germline V and J ends were trimmed by 3 bases and 1 base, with 18 bases remaining between them. The germline CDR1 and CDR2 sequences are MDHEN and SYDVKM. The CDR3 contains 17 residues. In DNA, the CDR3 is TGTGCCAGCAGTTTTGGTCAGGGAGGCCCACTCCAAGAGACCCAGTACTTC. It specifies CASSFGQGGPLQETQYF.

The gene calls are TRBV9 and TRBJ2-7, with 7 bases matching TRBD2. In germline, CDR1 is SGDLS, CDR2 YYNGEE. Unmatched junction bases numbered 8, after V lost 4 bases and J lost 4 bases. This CDR3 has 14 amino acids. CDR3 sequence: CASSPQTSQYEQYF. CDR3 nucleotides: TGTGCCAGCAGCCCCCAGACTAGCCAGTACGAGCAGTACTTC.

Ten or more counts support this clonotype. The rearrangement links TRBV9 to TRBJ1-2, with a weak D call TRBD1 (5 bases). The CDR3 loop spans 11 amino acids. Trimming took off 4 bases at V and 7 bases at J, with 8 bases between the two ends. The germline V gene has CDR1 SGDLS and CDR2 YYNGEE. CDR3 DNA: TGTGCCAGCAGCACAGGCTCTGGCTACACCTTC. Translation: CASSTGSGYTF.

In its sample, this clonotype was seen many times. The V gene is TRBV7-2, the J gene TRBJ1-1, with D perhaps TRBD1 (6 bases). Germline values: CDR1 SGHTA, CDR2 FQGNSA. Trimming removed 4 bases from V and 0 bases from J, with 12 bases in between. The CDR3 length is 15 residues. The CDR3 sequence: CASSSRGGMNTEAFF. The CDR3 nucleotides read TGTGCCAGCAGCTCCAGGGGAGGGATGAACACTGAAGCTTTCTTT.

The sample holds a few counts of this clonotype. The CDR3 sequence is CSARVLSTDTQYF. CDR3 DNA sequence: TGCAGTGCTAGGGTCCTTAGCACAGATACGCAGTATTTT. The rearrangement links TRBV20-1 to TRBJ2-3; D gene unclear. The germline V and J ends were trimmed by 3 bases and 0 bases, with 7 bases remaining between them. CDR3 length: 13 residues. Germline CDR1 reads DFQATT; CDR2 reads SNEGSKA (reference sequence).

This chain joins TRBV28 and TRBJ1-5; 10 bases map to TRBD1. Losses at the gene ends were 4 bases for V and 3 bases for J; bases not matched to a gene: 6. CDR1 is MDHEN, CDR2 SYDVKM, per germline. The CDR3 contains 16 residues. The CDR3 here is CASSSPGQGVNQPQHF. CDR3 sequence (DNA): TGTGCCAGCAGTTCCCCAGGACAGGGGGTCAATCAGCCCCAGCATTTT.

CDR3 bases: TGTGCCAGCAGTTTTCTAGACAGGAACACTGAAGCTTTCTTT. This codes for CASSFLDRNTEAFF. The chain joins TRBV28 to TRBJ1-1; D may be TRBD1 (5 bases). The CDR3 has 14 residues. Germline-derived CDR1 and CDR2 are MDHEN and SYDVKM. V was clipped by 3 bases and J by 1 base, with 9 bases between them.

The CDR3, as DNA: TGTGCCAGCAGTTTACAGGGGTGGGCCGGGGAGCTGTTTTTT. This gives the protein CASSLQGWAGELFF. V usage is TRBV12-3 or TRBV12-4 and J usage is TRBJ2-2; the D gene is possibly TRBD1 (6 bases). The germline V and J ends were trimmed by 2 bases and 6 bases, with 10 bases remaining between them. There are 14 residues in the CDR3.

The chain is built from TRBV18 and TRBJ2-1; 9 nucleotides align to TRBD1. With 3 bases clipped from V and 3 bases from J, the junction kept 3 bases outside the gene matches. The V gene's germline CDR1 is KGHSH and CDR2 LQKENI. The CDR3 runs to 15 residues. For the CDR3, the DNA is TGTGCCAGCTCACCCGGGACAGGGCACTACAATGAGCAGTTCTTC. This gives the protein CASSPGTGHYNEQFF.

This clonotype occurred many times. The gene calls are TRBV28 and TRBJ2-5; TRBD2 aligns across 11 bases. The CDR3 is made up of 15 amino acids. V lost 5 bases, J lost 2 bases, and 4 bases stayed unmatched. Germline CDR1 MDHEN, CDR2 SYDVKM. The CDR3 nucleotides are TGTGCCAGCAGTGTAGCGGGAGGGGGGCAAGAGACCCAGTACTTC. Protein product: CASSVAGGGQETQYF. The whole variable domain, filled in from reference TRBV28 and TRBJ2-5, reads DVKVTQSSRYLVKRTGEKVFLECVQDMDHENMFWYRQDPGLGLRLIYFSYDVKMKEKGDIPEGYSVSREKKERFSLILESASTNQTSMYLCASSVAGGGQETQYFGPGTRLLVL.

This clonotype was found a few times. The CDR3, as DNA: TGTGCCAGCAGCCATAAACGGGTTACCTCCTACAATGAGCAGTTCTTC. This codes for CASSHKRVTSYNEQFF. The V and J genes are TRBV14 and TRBJ2-1; unclear D gene. Germline CDR1 reads SGHDN; CDR2 reads FVKESK. CDR3 size: 16 residues. Trimming took 3 bases from V and 0 from J, leaving 12 bases between them. The entire variable domain, with the rest obtained from reference TRBV14 and TRBJ2-1, is as follows: EAGVTQFPSHSVIEKGQTVTLRCDPISGHDNLYWYRRVMGKEIKFLLHFVKESKQDESGMPNNRFLAERTGGTYSTLKVQPAELEDSGVYFCASSHKRVTSYNEQFFGPGTRLTVL.